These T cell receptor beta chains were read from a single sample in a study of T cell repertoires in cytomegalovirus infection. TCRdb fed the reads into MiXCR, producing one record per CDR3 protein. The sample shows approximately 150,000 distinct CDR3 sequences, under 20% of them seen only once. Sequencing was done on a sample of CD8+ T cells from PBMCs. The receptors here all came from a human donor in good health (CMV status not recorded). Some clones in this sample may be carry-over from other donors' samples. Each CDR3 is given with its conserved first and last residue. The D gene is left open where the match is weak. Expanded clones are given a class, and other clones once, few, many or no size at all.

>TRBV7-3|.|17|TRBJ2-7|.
TGTGCCAGCAGCTTAAACGGGGGACGCTCCTCCCCCCACGAGCAGTACTTC
CASSLNGGRSSPHEQYF
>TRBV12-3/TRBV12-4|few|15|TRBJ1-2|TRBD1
TGTGCCAGCAGTACCTCGACCGGGACAGGATATGGCTACACCTTC
CASSTSTGTGYGYTF
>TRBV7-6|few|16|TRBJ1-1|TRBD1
TGTGCCAGCAGCTTAGGGAGGGGGCTTAGCGACACTGAAGCTTTCTTT
CASSLGRGLSDTEAFF
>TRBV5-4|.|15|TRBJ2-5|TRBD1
TGTGCCAGCAGCTTGTGGGACAGGGAGCCAGAGACCCAGTACTTC
CASSLWDREPETQYF
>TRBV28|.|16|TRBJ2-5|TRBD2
TGTGCCAGCAGTTTAAGAGCTAGCGGATACCAAGAGACCCAGTACTTC
CASSLRASGYQETQYF
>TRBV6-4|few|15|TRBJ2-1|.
TGTGCCAGCAAAGAGAACCCCGGGACTCACAATGAGCAGTTCTTC
CASKENPGTHNEQFF
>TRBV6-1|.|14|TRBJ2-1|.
TGTGCCAGCACCCAGGACATCTCCTACAATGAGCAGTTCTTC
CASTQDISYNEQFF
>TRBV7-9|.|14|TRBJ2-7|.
TGTGCCAGCAGCCAGTCCGGGGGCTCCTACGAGCAGTACTTC
CASSQSGGSYEQYF
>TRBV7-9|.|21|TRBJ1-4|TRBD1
TGTGCCAGCAGCCCGTCGGGGCTCGGCTATTACAGGGGAGCACCTAATGAAAAACTGTTTTTT
CASSPSGLGYYRGAPNEKLFF
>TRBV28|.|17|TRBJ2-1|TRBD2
TGTGCCAGCAGCCTAGTGACGGGAGGTAACCCTTACAATGAGCAGTTCTTC
CASSLVTGGNPYNEQFF
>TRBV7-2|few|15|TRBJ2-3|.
TGTGCCAGCAGCAGAACAGGCGGGGGCACAGATACGCAGTATTTT
CASSRTGGGTDTQYF
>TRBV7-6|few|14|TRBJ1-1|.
TGTGCCAGCAGCTTAAACCCACAGGGAGAAGTGGCTTTCTTT
CASSLNPQGEVAFF
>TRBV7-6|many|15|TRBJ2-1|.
TGTGCCAGCAGCTTAGGAGGTATCCCCTACAATGAGCAGTTCTTC
CASSLGGIPYNEQFF
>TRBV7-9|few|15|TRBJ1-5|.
TGTGCCAGCAGCTTAGCGGTGGATAGCAATCAGCCCCAGCATTTT
CASSLAVDSNQPQHF
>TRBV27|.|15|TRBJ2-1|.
TGTGCCAGCAGTTTATCGTGGGATCACAGGGATGAGCAGTTCTTC
CASSLSWDHRDEQFF
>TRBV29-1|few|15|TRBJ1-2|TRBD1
TGCAGCGTTGCCCTGGGACAGGAGGTAAACTATGGCTACACCTTC
CSVALGQEVNYGYTF
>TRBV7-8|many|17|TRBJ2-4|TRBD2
TGTGCCAGCAGCCCCACCGGGACTAGCTCCTCCAAAAACATTCAGTACTTC
CASSPTGTSSSKNIQYF
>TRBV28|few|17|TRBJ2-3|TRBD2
TGTGCCAGCACCTTAGGGGCTAGCGGGAGTTCCCCAGATACGCAGTATTTT
CASTLGASGSSPDTQYF
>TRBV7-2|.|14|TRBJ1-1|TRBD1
TGTGCCAGCAGCTTTCAGGGGGCGGACACTGAAGCTTTCTTT
CASSFQGADTEAFF
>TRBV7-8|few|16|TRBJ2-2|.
TGTGCCAGCAGCTTAGAAAAAGATGGGGGCACCGGGGAGCTGTTTTTT
CASSLEKDGGTGELFF
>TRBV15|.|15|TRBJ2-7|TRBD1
TGTGCCACCAGCGCGTACGGGACAGGTATCGGCGAGCAGTACTTC
CATSAYGTGIGEQYF
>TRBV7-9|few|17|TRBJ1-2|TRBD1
TGTGCCAGCAGCTTCGTGACTGGGGGACAGGGGTATCGTGGCTACACCTTC
CASSFVTGGQGYRGYTF
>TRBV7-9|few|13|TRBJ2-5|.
TGTGCCAGCAGCTTAGTTGGTTCGGAAACCCAGTACTTC
CASSLVGSETQYF
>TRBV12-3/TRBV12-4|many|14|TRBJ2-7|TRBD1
TGTGCCAGCAGTTTAAGCGGACAGGTGGCAGAGCAGTACTTC
CASSLSGQVAEQYF
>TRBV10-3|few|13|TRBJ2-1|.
TGTGCCATCAGTGAGTGGTCCGACGACGAGCAGTTCTTC
CAISEWSDDEQFF
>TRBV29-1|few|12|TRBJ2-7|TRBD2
TGCAGCGTTAGGACTAGCACCTACGAGCAGTACTTC
CSVRTSTYEQYF
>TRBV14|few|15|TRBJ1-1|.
TGTGCCAGCAGCCCCTACCGGGGGGAAAACACTGAAGCTTTCTTT
CASSPYRGENTEAFF
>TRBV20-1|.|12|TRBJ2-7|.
TGCAGTGCGAGTCCAGGGGTTAACGAGCAGTACTTC
CSASPGVNEQYF
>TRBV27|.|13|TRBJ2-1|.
TGTGCCAGCAGTTTAGAGGGGACCGGTGAGCAGTTCTTC
CASSLEGTGEQFF
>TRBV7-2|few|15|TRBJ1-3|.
TGTGCCAGCAGCTTAGCGGGGAGCTCTGGAAACACCATATATTTT
CASSLAGSSGNTIYF
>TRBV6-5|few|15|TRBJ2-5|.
TGTGCCAGCAGCCAACGAGAGGGAGGCCGGGAGACCCAGTACTTC
CASSQREGGRETQYF
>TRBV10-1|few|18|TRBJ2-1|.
TGCGCCAGCAGTGAGTTAGGTATGGAGGGGATGACCTACAATGAGCAGTTCTTC
CASSELGMEGMTYNEQFF
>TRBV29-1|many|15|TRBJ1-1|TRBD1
TGCAGCGTACCGGGACAGGGGGCCTTTGGCACTGAAGCTTTCTTT
CSVPGQGAFGTEAFF